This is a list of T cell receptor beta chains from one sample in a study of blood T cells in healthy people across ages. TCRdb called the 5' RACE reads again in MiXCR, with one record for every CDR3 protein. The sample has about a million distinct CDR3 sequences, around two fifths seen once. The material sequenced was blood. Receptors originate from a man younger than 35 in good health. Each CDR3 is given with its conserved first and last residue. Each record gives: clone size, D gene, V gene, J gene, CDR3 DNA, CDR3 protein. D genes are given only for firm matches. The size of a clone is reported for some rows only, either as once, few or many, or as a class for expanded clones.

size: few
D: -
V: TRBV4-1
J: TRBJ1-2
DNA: TGCGCCAGCAGCCAAGAGGCCCCCTATGGCTACACCTTC
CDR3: CASSQEAPYGYTF

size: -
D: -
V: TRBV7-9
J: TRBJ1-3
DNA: TGTGCCAGCAGGCCCACCTCTGGAAACACCATATATTTT
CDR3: CASRPTSGNTIYF

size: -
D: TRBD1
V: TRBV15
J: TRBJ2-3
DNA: TGTGCCACCAGCACGGACAGGGCCCGCACAGATACGCAGTATTTT
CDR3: CATSTDRARTDTQYF

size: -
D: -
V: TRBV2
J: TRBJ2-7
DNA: TGTGCCAGCCCCCAACAAGGGATGTTCGACGAGCAGTACTTC
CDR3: CASPQQGMFDEQYF

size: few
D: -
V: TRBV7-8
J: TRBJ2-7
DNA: TGTGCCAGCAGAACGGACAGTGAAAACGAGCAGTACTTC
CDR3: CASRTDSENEQYF

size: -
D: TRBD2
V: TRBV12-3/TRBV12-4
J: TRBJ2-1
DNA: TGTGCCAGCAGTTTCACTAGCGGTGGTCCCAATGAGCAGTTCTTC
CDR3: CASSFTSGGPNEQFF

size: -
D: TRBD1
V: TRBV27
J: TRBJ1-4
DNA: TGTGCCAGCAGTCCGCGGAGGGGGCACAGATCTAATGAAAAACTGTTTTTT
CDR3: CASSPRRGHRSNEKLFF

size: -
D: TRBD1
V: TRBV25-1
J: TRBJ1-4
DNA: TGTGCCAGCAGTGACGACAGGGGTGGGGAAAAACTGTTTTTT
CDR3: CASSDDRGGEKLFF

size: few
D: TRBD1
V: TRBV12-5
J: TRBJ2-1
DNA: TGTGCTAGTGGTTTGGGACAGGGTTCGAATGAGCAGTTCTTC
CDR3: CASGLGQGSNEQFF

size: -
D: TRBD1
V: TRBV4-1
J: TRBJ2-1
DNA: TGCGCCAGCAGCCACCTACAGGGGTTTAATGAGCAGTTCTTC
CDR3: CASSHLQGFNEQFF

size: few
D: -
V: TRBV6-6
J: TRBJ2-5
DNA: TGTGCCAGCAGTCACTCAGCAAGACCGATAATCCAAGAGACCCAGTACTTC
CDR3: CASSHSARPIIQETQYF

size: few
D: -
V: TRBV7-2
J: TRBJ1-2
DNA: TGTGCCAGCAGCTTAACCCCCACGGATAACTATGGCTACACCTTC
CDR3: CASSLTPTDNYGYTF

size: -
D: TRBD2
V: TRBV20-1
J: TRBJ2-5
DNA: TGCAGTGCTAGAGCTTCGGGACTAGCGGGGGGTCCTCAAGAGACCCAGTACTTC
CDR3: CSARASGLAGGPQETQYF

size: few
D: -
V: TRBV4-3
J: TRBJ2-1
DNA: TGCGCCAGCAGCCAAGATCTAAGGGGAGCCTACAATGAGCAGTTCTTC
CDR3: CASSQDLRGAYNEQFF

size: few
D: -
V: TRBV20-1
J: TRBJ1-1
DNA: TGCAGTGCCACTAGGACAGCCACTGAAGCTTTCTTT
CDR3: CSATRTATEAFF

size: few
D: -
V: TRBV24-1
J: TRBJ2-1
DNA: TGTGCCACCAGCCCCGATGGGACGGGGTCCTACAATGAGCAGTTCTTC
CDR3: CATSPDGTGSYNEQFF

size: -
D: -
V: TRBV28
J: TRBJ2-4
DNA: TGTGCCAGCAGCCAGGGTGGGCAAAACATTCAGTACTTC
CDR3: CASSQGGQNIQYF

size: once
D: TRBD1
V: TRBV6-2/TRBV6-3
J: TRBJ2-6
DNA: TGTGCCAGCTTTAGTGCTCTAGTCAGACAGGGCCGATCTTCTCTGGGGGCCAACGTCCTGACTTTC
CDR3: CASFSALVRQGRSSLGANVLTF

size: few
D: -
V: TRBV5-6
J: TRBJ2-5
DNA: TGTGCCAGCAGCTTCACTAGGTGGGGCGAGACCCAGTACTTC
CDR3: CASSFTRWGETQYF

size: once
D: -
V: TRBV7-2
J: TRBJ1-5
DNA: TGTGCCAGCAGCTTAGGATCGCTCCAGCATTTT
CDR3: CASSLGSLQHF

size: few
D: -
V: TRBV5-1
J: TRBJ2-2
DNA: TGCGCCAGCAGCGTTCTTCGGGTTACCGGGGAGCTGTTTTTT
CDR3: CASSVLRVTGELFF

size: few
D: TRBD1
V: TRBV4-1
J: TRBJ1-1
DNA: TGCGCCAGCAGCCAAGACTACAGGGGGCTGGCTTTCTTT
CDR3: CASSQDYRGLAFF

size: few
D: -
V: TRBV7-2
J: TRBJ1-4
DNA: TGTGCCAGCAGCTCATCACGACAGTCGACTAATGAAAAACTGTTTTTT
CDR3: CASSSSRQSTNEKLFF

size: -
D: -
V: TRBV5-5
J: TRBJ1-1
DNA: TGTGCCAGCGATCGCAGGCTGAACACTGAAGCTTTCTTT
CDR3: CASDRRLNTEAFF

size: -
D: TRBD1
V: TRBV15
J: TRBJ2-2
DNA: TGTGCCACCAGTACGGACAGGGGACGGGAGCTGTTTTTT
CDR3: CATSTDRGRELFF

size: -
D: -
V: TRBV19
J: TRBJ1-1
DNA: TGTGCCAGTAGTATGGAGTGGGACACTGAAGCTTTCTTT
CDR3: CASSMEWDTEAFF

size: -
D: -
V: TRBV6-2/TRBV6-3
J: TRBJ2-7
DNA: TGTGCCAGCAGTTACTCGGCCTCCTTCTCCTACGAGCAGTACTTC
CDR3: CASSYSASFSYEQYF

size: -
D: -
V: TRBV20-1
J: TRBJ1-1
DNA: TGCAGTGCTAGACTACATACCATGAACACTGAAGCTTTCTTT
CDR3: CSARLHTMNTEAFF

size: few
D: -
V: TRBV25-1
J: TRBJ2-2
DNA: TGTGCCAGCAGTGATCCAGGGGCTACGAACACCGGGGAGCTGTTTTTT
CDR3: CASSDPGATNTGELFF

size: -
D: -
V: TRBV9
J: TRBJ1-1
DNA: TGTGCCAGCAGCGTAGTAGGGGTCTTGAACACTGAAGCTTTCTTT
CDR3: CASSVVGVLNTEAFF

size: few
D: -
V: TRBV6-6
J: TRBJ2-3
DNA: TGTGCCAGCACCCTCATTTGGGGGCAGCCAGATACGCAGTATTTT
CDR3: CASTLIWGQPDTQYF

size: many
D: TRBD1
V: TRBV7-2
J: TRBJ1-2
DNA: TGTGCCAGCAGCTTACCGGGACAGGTCTATGGCTACACCTTC
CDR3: CASSLPGQVYGYTF

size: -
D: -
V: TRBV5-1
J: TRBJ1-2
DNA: TGCGCCAGCAGCTTGCAGACAGGAGCTAACTATGGCTACACCTTC
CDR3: CASSLQTGANYGYTF

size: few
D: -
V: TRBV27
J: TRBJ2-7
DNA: TGTGCCAGCAGCCCCACCCCAGCAGGGAGCTCCTACGAGCAGTACTTC
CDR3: CASSPTPAGSSYEQYF

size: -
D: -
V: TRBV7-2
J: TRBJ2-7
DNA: TGTGCCAGCAGCTTAGCGCCAGACTACGAGCAGTACTTC
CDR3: CASSLAPDYEQYF

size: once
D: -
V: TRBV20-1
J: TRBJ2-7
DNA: TGCAGTGCTAGGGGGGGTTCCTACAATGAGCAGTACTTC
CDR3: CSARGGSYNEQYF

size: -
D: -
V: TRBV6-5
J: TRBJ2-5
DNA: TGTGCCAGCACTAATGGGGCTTTGGAGACCCAGTACTTC
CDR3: CASTNGALETQYF

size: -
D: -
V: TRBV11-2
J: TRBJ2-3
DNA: TGTGCCAGCAGCTTCGGCCCCTGGAGCACAGATACGCAGTATTTT
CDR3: CASSFGPWSTDTQYF

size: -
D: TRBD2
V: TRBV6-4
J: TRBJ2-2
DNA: TGTGCCAGCAGTGACTCACCTAGCGGGGGAAGTAACACCGGGGAGCTGTTTTTT
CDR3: CASSDSPSGGSNTGELFF

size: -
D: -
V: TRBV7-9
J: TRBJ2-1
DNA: TGTGCCAGCAGCTCCACCCGGGACTCGCCGTACAATGAGCAGTTCTTC
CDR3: CASSSTRDSPYNEQFF

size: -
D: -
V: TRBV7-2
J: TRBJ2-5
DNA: TGTGCCAGCACCACGCAGGGGGGTGTGTCTGGAGAGACCCAGTACTTC
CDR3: CASTTQGGVSGETQYF

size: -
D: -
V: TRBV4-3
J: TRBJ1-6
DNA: TGCGCCAGCAGCCAAGATCGAAGCAGGGGAGGGCGAACACCCCTCCACTTT
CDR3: CASSQDRSRGGRTPLHF

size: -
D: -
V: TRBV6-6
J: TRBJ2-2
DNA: TGTGCCAGCCGAGGACAGTGGGACACCGGGGAGCTGTTTTTT
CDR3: CASRGQWDTGELFF

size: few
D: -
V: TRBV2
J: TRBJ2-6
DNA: TGTGCCAGCAGTAGGAATTTTTTGCTCGGGGCCAACGTCCTGACTTTC
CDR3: CASSRNFLLGANVLTF